The T cell receptor (beta chain) described here comes from a study of control samples from healthy donors and cancer patients. Libraries were prepared by immunoSEQ multiplex PCR; TCRdb keeps only in-frame clonotypes and omits some of them. The sample records 90,000 or so clones, about nine tenths being singletons. CDR1 is SGHRS and CDR2 is YFSETQ in the germline V gene. V shed 0 bases and J shed 4 bases, with 10 bases lying between them. The CDR3 loop spans 15 amino acids. The rearrangement uses TRBV5-1 and TRBJ2-2, with a possible D match to TRBD2 (5 bases). Sequencing input: blood. This TCR derives from an older woman in good health. In DNA form, the CDR3 reads TGCGCCAGCAGCTTGGAGGGTGGGAGCACCGGGGAGCTGTTTTTT. Its translation is CASSLEGGSTGELFF.